Below, 27 T cell receptor beta chains from the same sample are listed, as sequenced in a study of T cells in Graves' hyperthyroidism and ophthalmopathy. The CDR3 regions of TCR beta were amplified from RNA transcripts. The TCR CDR3 first-round RT-PCR relied on the HTBI primer set. From the multiplex PCR reads, TCRdb called clonotypes with MiXCR, one entry per CDR3 protein. The table includes 250,000 to 300,000 distinct CDR3 sequences, roughly 15% detected once. Source material: blood. The receptor set was obtained from a middle-aged woman with Graves' hyperthyroidism that later progressed to Graves' ophthalmopathy.

The V call is TRBV20-1, the J call TRBJ1-5; perhaps TRBD1 as D (6 bases). CDR3 length equals 15 residues. V lost 5 bases and J lost 5, with 19 bases in between. CDR1 and CDR2 from the germline V gene are DFQATT and SNEGSKA (reference sequence). CDR3 DNA sequence: TGCAGTGCTGGACTTATCGGGGACATGTATCAGCCCCAGCATTTT. Its protein is CSAGLIGDMYQPQHF.

The table lists this clonotype with a few counts. This is likely a read error, given that the CDR3 carries no conserved phenylalanine or tryptophan at its end. V and J are TRBV7-9 and TRBJ2-5, with 11 bases aligning to TRBD1. The V gene's germline CDR1 is SEHNR and CDR2 FQNEAQ (reference sequence). After removal of 5 bases from V and 5 bases from J, the junction contained 7 bases not matched to a gene. This CDR3 has 15 residues. The CDR3 nucleotides read TGTGCCAGCAGCCCCGGGGACAGGGGGTGGGAGACCCAGTACCTC. Its protein product is CASSPGDRGWETQYL.

This clonotype was detected many times. The J gene is TRBJ2-3, the V gene TRBV6-2 or TRBV6-3, with 9 bases aligning to TRBD1. CDR3 length: 14 residues. V lost 2 bases to trimming and J lost 6 bases; unmatched junction nucleotides: 3. The germline gives CDR1 MNHEY, CDR2 SVGEGT. The CDR3 DNA sequence: TGTGCCAGCAGTTACATACAGGGGGCGGATACGCAGTATTTT. Protein product: CASSYIQGADTQYF.

Turning to this clonotype: Sequence at one end of the junction differs from germline and may be a read error. V is TRBV2 and J is TRBJ2-3; D remains ambiguous. The CDR3 extends over 16 amino acids. Germline CDR1 reads SNHLY; CDR2 reads FYNNEI. As DNA, the CDR3 is TGTGCCAGCAGTCCACACTCGCTAGGGCACACAGATACGCAGTACTTT. Residues: CASSPHSLGHTDTQYF.

The gene calls are TRBV7-9 and TRBJ1-5; 8 nucleotides match TRBD1. This CDR3 contains 16 residues. Per germline, CDR1 SEHNR and CDR2 FQNEAQ (reference sequence). V was clipped by 5 bases and J by 0 bases; unmatched bases: 6. The CDR3 spells CASSPGQGDSNQPQHF. For the CDR3, the DNA is TGTGCCAGCAGCCCAGGACAGGGCGATAGCAATCAGCCCCAGCATTTT.

V is TRBV12-5 and J is TRBJ2-1; D call uncertain. V was shortened by 0 bases and J by 8 bases, with 5 bases between the two germline ends. Germline CDR1 is LGHNT and CDR2 is FRNRAP. The CDR3 totals 12 residues. The CDR3 coding sequence is TGTGCTAGTGGTTTGGTAACGTATGAGCAGTTCTTC. Its protein is CASGLVTYEQFF.

This clonotype was found many times. The J gene is TRBJ2-3, the V gene TRBV7-9, with D possibly matching TRBD2 (5 bases). The CDR3 contains 14 residues. Deletions cut 2 bases from V and 2 bases from J, with 8 bases between. Germline V gene lookup returns CDR1 SEHNR and CDR2 FQNEAQ (reference sequence). CDR3 loop: CASSLWEPTDTQYF. In DNA, the CDR3 is TGTGCCAGCAGCTTATGGGAGCCCACAGATACGCAGTATTTT. The full variable domain, rest sourced from reference TRBV7-9 and TRBJ2-3, is DTGVSQNPRHKITKRGQNVTFRCDPISEHNRLYWYRQTLGQGPEFLTYFQNEAQLEKSRLLSDRFSAERPKGSFSTLEIQRTEQGDSAMYLCASSLWEPTDTQYFGPGTRLTVL.

The CDR3 sequence is CASSQAASGRAYEQYF. The DNA for the CDR3 is TGTGCCAGCAGCCAAGCCGCTAGCGGGAGAGCCTACGAGCAGTACTTC. The chain joins TRBV28 to TRBJ2-7, with 10 bases matching TRBD2. This CDR3 is built from 16 residues. Germline assignment: CDR1 MDHEN and CDR2 SYDVKM. Losses at the gene ends were 6 bases for V and 2 bases for J; bases not matched to a gene: 10.

V usage is TRBV6-9 and J usage is TRBJ1-2, with 9 bases lining up with TRBD1. The CDR3 contains 15 residues. V lost 4 bases and J lost 8; bases outside the gene matches: 11. Germline V gene lookup returns CDR1 MNHGY and CDR2 SVAAGI. CDR3 nucleotides: TGTGCCAGCAGTTCCTCTCTACTTACAGGGGGCGGCTACACCTTC. This codes for CASSSSLLTGGGYTF.

This clonotype was counted many times. The V and J genes are TRBV5-1 and TRBJ2-7, with D possibly being TRBD1 or TRBD2 (5 bases each). Germline CDR1 reads SGHRS; CDR2 reads YFSETQ. The germline V and J ends were trimmed by 6 bases and 3 bases, with 13 bases remaining between them. This CDR3 spans 13 amino acids. Written as DNA, the CDR3 is TGCGCCAGCACCGGGACCCCGGGCTACGAGCAGTACTTC. It encodes CASTGTPGYEQYF.

The CDR3 sequence is CASNLAGTGANVLTF. Written as DNA, the CDR3 is TGTGCCAGTAATCTAGCGGGAACTGGGGCCAACGTCCTGACTTTC. This chain links TRBV19 with TRBJ2-6; 9 bases line up with TRBD2. This CDR3 is built from 15 residues. With 7 bases clipped from V and 2 bases from J, the junction kept 3 bases outside the gene matches. Germline-derived CDR1 and CDR2 are LNHDA and SQIVND (reference sequence).

This clonotype was observed at least ten times. This chain joins TRBV3-1 and TRBJ1-5; D perhaps matches TRBD1 (6 bases). Trimming pared 4 bases from V and 0 bases from J, leaving 10 bases between. CDR1 LGHDT and CDR2 YNNKEL come from the germline V gene (reference sequence). The CDR3 is made up of 15 amino acids. The CDR3 loop is CASSLTGVSNQPQHF. In DNA, the CDR3 is TGTGCCAGCAGCCTGACAGGAGTTAGCAATCAGCCCCAGCATTTT.

This clonotype has just a few counts. The J gene is TRBJ1-5, the V gene TRBV20-1; weak D call: TRBD1 (5 bases). This CDR3 is built from 14 residues. CDR1 DFQATT and CDR2 SNEGSKA come from the germline V gene (reference sequence). V lost 4 bases and J 0 bases, leaving 10 bases between the germline ends. This CDR3 reads CSANQGDSNQPQHF. The CDR3 nucleotides are TGCAGTGCTAACCAGGGTGATAGCAATCAGCCCCAGCATTTT.

This clonotype was seen a handful of times. V and J are TRBV5-1 and TRBJ2-2, with 11 bases fitting TRBD2. This CDR3 contains 17 residues. Per the germline V gene, CDR1 is SGHRS and CDR2 is YFSETQ. V lost 5 bases to trimming and J lost 1 base; unmatched junction nucleotides: 7. This chain's CDR3 is CASRPKTSGKNTGELFF. The CDR3 DNA reads as TGCGCCAGCAGGCCCAAGACTAGCGGGAAGAACACCGGGGAGCTGTTTTTT.

This clonotype was counted at least ten times. The V call is TRBV6-1, the J call TRBJ1-6; 7 bases map to TRBD1. Germline trimming cut 6 bases from V and 2 bases from J; bases unmatched to any gene: 10. CDR3 length: 17 residues. Germline V gene lookup returns CDR1 MNHNS and CDR2 SASEGT. The CDR3 sequence: CASSPTGERAYNSPLHF. CDR3 nucleotides: TGTGCCAGCAGCCCAACAGGGGAACGAGCCTATAATTCACCCCTCCACTTT.

This clonotype was counted many times. The chain is built from TRBV28 and TRBJ1-5; TRBD1 might be the D (5 bases). Germline values: CDR1 MDHEN, CDR2 SYDVKM. The CDR3 loop spans 14 amino acids. With 1 base removed from V and 6 bases from J, the gap between germline ends came to 10 bases. The CDR3 nucleotides read TGTGCCAGCAGTTTATTGCAGGGACGTCAGCCCCAGCATTTT. This sequence encodes CASSLLQGRQPQHF. The full variable domain, with the rest looked up from reference TRBV28 and TRBJ1-5, is DVKVTQSSRYLVKRTGEKVFLECVQDMDHENMFWYRQDPGLGLRLIYFSYDVKMKEKGDIPEGYSVSREKKERFSLILESASTNQTSMYLCASSLLQGRQPQHFGDGTRLSIL.

This clonotype has a count of ten or more. The chain joins TRBV3-1 to TRBJ2-1, with TRBD2 as a possible D gene (6 bases). Trimming left V 4 bases short and J 7 bases short, with 20 bases between. The germline V gene has CDR1 LGHDT and CDR2 YNNKEL (reference sequence). The CDR3 loop spans 16 amino acids. The CDR3 region is CASSRGGGKSGNEQFF. CDR3 nucleotides: TGTGCCAGCAGCCGGGGTGGCGGGAAGTCTGGAAATGAGCAGTTCTTC.

This clonotype was counted ten times or more. The chain recombines TRBV4-2 with TRBJ1-1, with D hard to call. The CDR3 has 15 residues. Germline V CDR1 and CDR2: LGHNA, YNFKEQ. The germline V and J ends were trimmed by 1 base and 4 bases, with 13 bases remaining between them. The CDR3: CASSQGGWGGTEAFF. DNA for the CDR3: TGTGCCAGCAGCCAAGGTGGCTGGGGTGGCACTGAAGCTTTCTTT.

The CDR3: CASSRGFETQYF. The CDR3 DNA follows: TGTGCCAGCAGCCGGGGGTTTGAGACCCAGTACTTC. The chain links TRBV7-9 to TRBJ2-5; perhaps TRBD2 as D (6 bases). This CDR3 is 12 amino acids long. In germline, CDR1 is SEHNR, CDR2 FQNEAQ (reference sequence). Trimming took off 5 bases at V and 5 bases at J, with 9 bases between the two ends.

There are many counts of this clonotype. The chain employs TRBV3-1 and TRBJ1-1, with TRBD1 identical over 8 bases. This CDR3 comprises 16 residues. The ends lost 0 bases at V and 4 bases at J; junction bases unmatched: 7. The germline V gene has CDR1 LGHDT and CDR2 YNNKEL (reference sequence). CDR3 sequence: CASSQDTGGVGTEAFF. The CDR3 nucleotides read TGTGCCAGCAGCCAAGATACAGGGGGGGTTGGCACTGAAGCTTTCTTT.

In this sample, this clonotype turned up many times. This sequence joins TRBV7-2 and TRBJ2-7; TRBD2 matches 7 bases. This CDR3 has 13 residues. After removal of 5 bases from V and 3 bases from J, the junction contained 4 bases not matched to a gene. Per germline, CDR1 SGHTA and CDR2 FQGNSA. The CDR3 sequence is CASSQSGGYEQYF. The CDR3, as DNA: TGTGCCAGCAGCCAATCGGGGGGCTACGAGCAGTACTTC.

This clonotype was observed a few times. The chain is built from TRBV28 and TRBJ2-7; TRBD1 might be the D (6 bases). The CDR3 loop spans 15 amino acids. Germline V lookup: CDR1 MDHEN, CDR2 SYDVKM. V gave up 4 bases and J gave up 0 bases, with 13 bases separating them. The CDR3 coding sequence is TGTGCCAGCAGTTCTCTCTTGGACAGCTCCTACGAGCAGTACTTC. Protein: CASSSLLDSSYEQYF.

The chain links TRBV14 to TRBJ2-1; 14 nucleotides align to TRBD2. Looked up from germline, CDR1 is SGHDN and CDR2 is FVKESK. CDR3 size: 21 residues. J lost 0 bases, V lost 1 base, and 11 bases had no gene match. The CDR3 loop reads CASSQAGGGLAGVSSYNEQFF. CDR3 in DNA: TGTGCCAGCAGCCAAGCTGGGGGGGGACTAGCGGGAGTCAGCTCCTACAATGAGCAGTTCTTC.

With regard to this clonotype: An end of the junction does not agree with germline; a read error may underlie this. The V and J genes are TRBV28 and TRBJ1-2, with 8 positions matching TRBD1. There are 15 residues in the CDR3. Germline CDR1 is MDHEN and CDR2 is SYDVKM. The CDR3 bases are TGTGCCAGCAGAGAAGACAGGGGTGCACACGATGGCGACACCTTC. As protein: CASREDRGAHDGDTF.

This clonotype was detected ten times or more. This chain connects TRBV19 to TRBJ2-2, with unresolved D. Trimming took off 4 bases at V and 0 bases at J, with 9 bases between the two ends. CDR3 length: 15 residues. The germline V gene encodes CDR1 LNHDA and CDR2 SQIVND (reference sequence). CDR3 sequence: CASSSYSANTGELFF. The CDR3 region has the DNA TGTGCCAGTAGTAGCTACAGCGCGAACACCGGGGAGCTGTTTTTT.

As concerns this clonotype: This may be a read error, as it is one base from a much larger clone. The CDR3 protein is CSVGDGSVSGNTIYF. CDR3 nucleotide sequence: TGCAGCGTTGGAGATGGTTCGGTCTCTGGAAACACCATATATTTT. The chain couples TRBV29-1 to TRBJ1-3; D is uncertain. Trimming left V 4 bases short and J 0 bases short, with 13 bases between. Per the germline V gene, CDR1 is SQVTM and CDR2 is ANQGSEA. The CDR3 is made up of 15 amino acids. Variable domain in full (rest from reference TRBV29-1 and TRBJ1-3): SAVISQKPSRDICQRGTSLTIQCQVDSQVTMMFWYRQQPGQSLTLIATANQGSEATYESGFVIDKFPISRPNLTFSTLTVSNMSPEDSSIYLCSVGDGSVSGNTIYFGEGSWLTVV.

This clonotype has at least ten counts. The chain recombines TRBV27 with TRBJ1-1; D possibly corresponds to TRBD1 (6 bases). CDR1 is MNHEY, CDR2 SMNVEV, per germline (reference sequence). V lost 0 bases to trimming and J lost 5 bases, with 13 bases between them. The CDR3 runs 15 residues. This chain's CDR3 is CASSLSFGTHTEAFF. The CDR3 DNA reads TGTGCCAGCAGTTTATCTTTTGGGACACATACTGAAGCTTTCTTT.